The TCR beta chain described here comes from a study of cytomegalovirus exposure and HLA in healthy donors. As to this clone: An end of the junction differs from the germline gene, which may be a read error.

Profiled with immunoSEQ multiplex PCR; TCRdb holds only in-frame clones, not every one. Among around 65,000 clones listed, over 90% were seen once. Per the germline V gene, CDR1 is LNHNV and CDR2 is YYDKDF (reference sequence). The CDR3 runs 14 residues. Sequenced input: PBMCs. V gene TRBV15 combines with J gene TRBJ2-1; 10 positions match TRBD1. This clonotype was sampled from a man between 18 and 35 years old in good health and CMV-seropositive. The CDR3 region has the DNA TGTGCCACCAGCATCCAAGCTACGGGACAGGGGACGGTCTTC. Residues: CATSIQATGQGTVF. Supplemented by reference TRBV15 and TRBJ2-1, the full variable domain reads DAMVIQNPRYQVTQFGKPVTLSCSQTLNHNVMYWYQQKSSQAPKLLFHYYDKDFNNEADTPDNFQSRRPNTSFCFLDIRSPGLGDTAMYLCATSIQATGQGTVFGPGTRLTVL.